This T cell receptor (beta chain) was obtained from a study of shared clonotypes between healthy human individuals. TCRdb's table, derived via immunoSEQ multiplex PCR, lists solely in-frame clones and lacks some. The sample shows fewer than 850,000 clones, 90% of them seen only once. The CDR3 consists of 18 residues. After removal of 4 bases from V and 6 bases from J, the junction contained 20 bases not matched to a gene. The germline V gene has CDR1 SGHRS and CDR2 YFSETQ. Researchers reported that CD8 memory united CD45RO+ cells with CCR7-negative CD45RA+ TemRA cells. V usage is TRBV5-1 and J usage is TRBJ2-7; 9 nucleotides match TRBD2. The receptor was derived from a man aged 18 to 35 in good health. Some clones in this sample may be carry-over from other donors' samples. Sequencing input: memory CD8+ T cells from PBMCs. The subset is: CD45RO+ cells pooled with CCR7-negative TemRA cells. For the CDR3, the DNA is TGCGCCAGCAGCCGGGTGCCGGCTAGCGGGATTGGCGGAACCGAGCAGTACTTC. Amino acids: CASSRVPASGIGGTEQYF.